This T cell receptor (beta chain) was identified during a study of cytomegalovirus exposure and HLA in healthy donors. On the study more broadly: Per a later analysis, the roughly 670 first-cohort and some 110 validation repertoires shared one platform. General observations from the study: Most TCR sequences proved rare, with some public TCRs found in many donors. The study flagged some 170 TCR beta chains as cytomegalovirus-associated.

The table came from immunoSEQ multiplex PCR; TCRdb's copy has only in-frame clones and leaves some out. The sample includes about 150,000 clones, 65% to 90% of them seen just once. Looked up from germline, CDR1 is KGHSH and CDR2 is LQKENI. The CDR3 has 17 residues. Trimming stripped 4 bases from V and 2 bases from J, with 15 bases between. On this clone itself: The antigen remains unidentified.

This TCR derives from a man between 18 and 29 years old in good health and CMV-seropositive. The gene calls are TRBV18 and TRBJ2-6; weak D call: TRBD1 (5 bases). Sequences were obtained from PBMCs. The CDR3 sequence: CASSRQLQGTGANVLTF. DNA for the CDR3: TGTGCCAGCTCACGCCAACTTCAGGGAACTGGGGCCAACGTCCTGACTTTC.